The sequence of this TCR beta chain was determined in a study of T cell responses to AZD1222 COVID-19 vaccine. General study results and limits: Clonal diversity was possibly underestimated, and white British individuals and females predominated among donors. Seropositive status at baseline applied to only 6 or 7 AZD1222 recipients. Reportedly, close to half of spike-specific TCRs are directed against unmutated variant regions.

The assay was immunoSEQ multiplex PCR, and TCRdb's table has in-frame clones only and misses some. The table shows about 130,000 clones, with about 88% occurring only once. This clone was recorded a few times. Its specificity is not known. Other DNA sequences in the sample encode the same CDR3. V was cut by 0 bases and J by 2 bases, with 11 bases left in between. There are 16 residues in the CDR3. CDR1 SGHRS and CDR2 YFSETQ come from the germline V gene. The receptor was isolated from an adult who received the AZD1222 COVID-19 vaccine. The rearrangement uses TRBV5-1 and TRBJ2-2, with D perhaps matching TRBD1 or TRBD2 (5 bases each). Specimen: peripheral blood, collected 28 days after the second AZD1222 dose. CDR3 sequence reads: CASSLAAGTNTGELFF. The CDR3 region has the DNA TGCGCCAGCAGCTTGGCGGCAGGGACCAACACCGGGGAGCTGTTTTTT.